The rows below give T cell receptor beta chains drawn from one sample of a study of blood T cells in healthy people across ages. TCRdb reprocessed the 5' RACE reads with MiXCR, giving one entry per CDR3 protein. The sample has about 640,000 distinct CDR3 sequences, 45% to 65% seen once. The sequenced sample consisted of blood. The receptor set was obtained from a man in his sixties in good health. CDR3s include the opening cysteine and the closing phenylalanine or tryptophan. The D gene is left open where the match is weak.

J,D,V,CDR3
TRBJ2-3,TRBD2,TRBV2,CASSPGLAKEADTQYF
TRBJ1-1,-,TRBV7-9,CASSLNMESPEAFF
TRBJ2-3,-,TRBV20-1,CSARDKGGARTDTQYF
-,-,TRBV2,CASSDTGTDETQYF
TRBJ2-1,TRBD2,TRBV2,CASTARAGANEQFF
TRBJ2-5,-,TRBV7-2,CASSRGGTLLPETQYF
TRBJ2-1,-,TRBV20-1,CSARADNNEQFF
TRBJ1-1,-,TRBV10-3,CAICSDMNTGAFF
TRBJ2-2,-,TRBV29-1,CSVGSGVANTGELFF
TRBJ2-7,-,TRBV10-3,CAQGLHRDTYEQYF
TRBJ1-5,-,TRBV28,CASSLGEINQPQHF
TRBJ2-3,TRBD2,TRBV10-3,CAITQAGVRDTQYF
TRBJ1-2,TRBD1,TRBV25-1,CASSERGTGGNYGYTF
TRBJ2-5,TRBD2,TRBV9,CASSVGAAGRETQYF